The T cell receptor (beta chain) under discussion was sequenced for a study of blood T cell repertoires in COVID-19. Whole-study context: Samples representing acute and convalescent COVID-19 were sourced from the United States, Italy and Spain. Sources were T cells, B-cell-depleted T cells, or PBMCs; the material itself was cDNA or gDNA.

In the original workflow: From reference gene primer amplification, estimates of nucleated cell counts were derived. Using immunoSEQ multiplex PCR, the repertoire was profiled, and TCRdb retains in-frame clones only, with some absent. Clone size and the V and J calls come from that table; the DNA yielded D and trimming. The sample holds 200,000 to 250,000 clones, roughly 85% seen once. The CDR3 covers 15 residues. Per the germline V gene, CDR1 is MNHEY and CDR2 is SMNVEV (reference sequence). Germline trimming cut 5 bases from V and 5 bases from J; bases unmatched to any gene: 10. The chain combines TRBV27 with TRBJ1-1; 8 bases are a match to TRBD1. Source material: peripheral blood. This TCR was sampled from a man between 45 and 60 years old who had recovered from COVID-19. The CDR3: CASSTDRGLGTEAFF. CDR3 DNA: TGTGCCAGCAGTACCGACAGGGGCTTGGGGACTGAAGCTTTCTTT.